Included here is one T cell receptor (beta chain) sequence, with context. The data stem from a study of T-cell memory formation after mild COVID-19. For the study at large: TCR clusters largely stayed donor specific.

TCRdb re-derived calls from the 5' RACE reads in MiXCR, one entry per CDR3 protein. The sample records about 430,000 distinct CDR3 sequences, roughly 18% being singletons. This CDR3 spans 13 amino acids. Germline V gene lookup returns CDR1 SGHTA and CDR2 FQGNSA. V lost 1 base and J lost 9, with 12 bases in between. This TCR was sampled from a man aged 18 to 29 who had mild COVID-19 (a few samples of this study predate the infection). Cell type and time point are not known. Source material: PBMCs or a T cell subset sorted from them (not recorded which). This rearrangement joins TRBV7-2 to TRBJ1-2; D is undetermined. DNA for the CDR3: TGTGCCAGCAGCTTAGGGATGGGCCCGAGCTACACCTTC. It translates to CASSLGMGPSYTF.